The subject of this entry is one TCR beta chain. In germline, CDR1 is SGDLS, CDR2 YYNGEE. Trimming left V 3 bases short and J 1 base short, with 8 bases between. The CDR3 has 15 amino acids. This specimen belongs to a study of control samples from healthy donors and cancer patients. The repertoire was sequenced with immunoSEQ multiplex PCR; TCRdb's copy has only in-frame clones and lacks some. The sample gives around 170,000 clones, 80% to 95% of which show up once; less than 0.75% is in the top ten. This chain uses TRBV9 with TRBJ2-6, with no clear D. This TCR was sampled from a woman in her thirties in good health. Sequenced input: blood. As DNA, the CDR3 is TGTGCCAGCAGCGGAATGGGGTCTGGGGCCAACGTCCTGACTTTC. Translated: CASSGMGSGANVLTF.